Each of the 11 T cell receptor beta chains below was sequenced from the same sample in a study of cytomegalovirus exposure and HLA in healthy donors. PCR used 60 Vbeta primers and 13 Jbeta primers. This table comes from immunoSEQ multiplex PCR, and its TCRdb copy is limited to in-frame clones, with some not included. There are approximately 100,000 clones in the sample; roughly 69% occur only once, and about 2.6% lies in the top ten. Material for sequencing was PBMCs. These receptor sequences come from a man aged 50-59 years in good health and CMV-seropositive.

The V call is TRBV5-5, the J call TRBJ1-3; tentatively, D is TRBD1 (5 bases). Looked up from germline, CDR1 is SGHKS and CDR2 is YYEKEE (reference sequence). There are 14 residues in the CDR3. The ends were cut back, 2 bases at V and 9 bases at J, with 15 bases in the middle. The CDR3 sequence: CASSFGLAGGTIYF. Here the CDR3 DNA reads TGTGCCAGCAGCTTCGGGCTAGCCGGGGGCACCATATATTTT.

The sample holds one count of this clone. This chain uses TRBV7-9 with TRBJ2-7; a weak D match, TRBD1 (6 bases). Trimming took off 3 bases at V and 7 bases at J, with 16 bases between the two ends. The CDR3 runs 14 residues. Germline loops: CDR1 SEHNR, CDR2 FQNEAQ (reference sequence). The CDR3 sequence: CASSLDSPPGEQYF. Here the CDR3 DNA reads TGTGCCAGCAGCTTGGACAGTCCCCCGGGGGAGCAGTACTTC.

The gene calls are TRBV20-1 and TRBJ2-1; tentative D call: TRBD2 (5 bases). This CDR3 contains 11 residues. Germline CDR1 is DFQATT and CDR2 is SNEGSKA (reference sequence). The germline V and J ends were trimmed by 1 base and 11 bases, with 9 bases remaining between them. For the CDR3, the DNA is TGCAGTGCTAGAGGTCCGGGAAAGCAGTTCTTC. This gives the protein CSARGPGKQFF.

This chain links TRBV5-1 with TRBJ2-1; tentatively, D is TRBD2 (5 bases). The CDR3 runs 16 residues. Germline V CDR1 and CDR2: SGHRS, YFSETQ. V was shortened by 0 bases and J by 0 bases, with 10 bases between the two germline ends. The CDR3: CASSLAGGLSYNEQFF. The CDR3 DNA reads as TGCGCCAGCAGCTTGGCCGGCGGGCTCTCCTACAATGAGCAGTTCTTC.

The chain carries TRBV5-6 and TRBJ2-2; 11 positions match TRBD1. This CDR3 contains 16 residues. The germline V gene encodes CDR1 SGHDT and CDR2 YYEEEE. J gave up 3 bases and V 4 bases, and 5 bases lay outside the gene matches. This CDR3 is CASSPDRGRDTGELFF. Written as DNA, the CDR3 is TGTGCCAGCAGCCCGGACAGGGGGCGAGACACCGGGGAGCTGTTTTTT. Filled out from reference TRBV5-6 and TRBJ2-2, the complete variable domain reads DAGVTQSPTHLIKTRGQQVTLRCSPKSGHDTVSWYQQALGQGPQFIFQYYEEEERQRGNFPDRFSGHQFPNYSSELNVNALLLGDSALYLCASSPDRGRDTGELFFGEGSRLTVL.

The V call is TRBV29-1, the J call TRBJ2-1; D is undetermined. The germline V gene encodes CDR1 SQVTM and CDR2 ANQGSEA. V lost 2 bases to trimming and J lost 0 bases, with 5 bases between them. The CDR3 consists of 13 residues. The CDR3 DNA is TGCAGCGTTGAACCCCGCTCCTACAATGAGCAGTTCTTC. It codes for CSVEPRSYNEQFF.

The chain recombines TRBV11-1 with TRBJ2-5, with 9 bases matching TRBD2. The CDR3 runs to 15 residues. The germline V gene encodes CDR1 SGHAT and CDR2 FQDESV (reference sequence). The V gene end was trimmed by 7 bases and the J gene end by 4 bases; junction bases not matched to a gene: 10. The CDR3 protein is CASNDIAGDRETQYF. As DNA, the CDR3 is TGTGCCAGCAACGATATAGCGGGAGATAGAGAGACCCAGTACTTC.

V usage is TRBV5-6 and J usage is TRBJ1-5, with 7 positions matching TRBD1. The CDR3 covers 13 residues. The germline V gene encodes CDR1 SGHDT and CDR2 YYEEEE. The V and J ends lost 4 bases and 9 bases, in that order; junction bases with no gene match: 7. The CDR3 sequence: CASSPGEGAPQHF. CDR3 bases: TGTGCCAGCAGCCCCGGAGAGGGGGCGCCCCAGCATTTT.

In its sample, this clone was seen once. V is TRBV6-5 and J is TRBJ1-1, with a tentative D call TRBD1 (5 bases). This CDR3 has 13 residues. Trimming stripped 2 bases from V and 4 bases from J, with 8 bases between. Germline-derived CDR1 and CDR2 are MNHEY and SVGAGI. Here the CDR3 reads CASSYAGTTEAFF. The CDR3, as DNA: TGTGCCAGCAGTTACGCGGGGACCACTGAAGCTTTCTTT.

This clone was counted a few times. This chain joins TRBV19 and TRBJ1-2; unclear D gene. The CDR3 length is 20 residues. The V and J ends lost 2 bases and 4 bases respectively, with 29 bases between them. Germline assignment: CDR1 LNHDA and CDR2 SQIVND (reference sequence). The CDR3 nucleotides are TGTGCCAGTAGTATAAGTGACGGGAGCTTGGTGGTTGGTAAGGTCTATGGCTACACCTTC. It encodes CASSISDGSLVVGKVYGYTF.

This chain joins TRBV30 and TRBJ1-1; maybe TRBD1 (5 bases). Per the germline V gene, CDR1 is GTSNPN and CDR2 is SVGIG (reference sequence). V was shortened by 5 bases and J by 1 base, with 14 bases between the two germline ends. The CDR3 has 14 amino acids. Written as DNA, the CDR3 is TGTGCCTGGGTGGTCAGGGCCGCGAACACTGAAGCTTTCTTT. Translating gives CAWVVRAANTEAFF.